The sequence of this T cell receptor (beta chain) was determined in a study of T cell changes during pregnancy in multiple sclerosis. This clone was detected once. Clones were read by immunoSEQ multiplex PCR, and TCRdb kept only the in-frame ones, dropping some. Of about 80,000 clones listed, 92% are singletons. The CDR3 is 14 amino acids. The V and J ends lost 2 bases and 1 base, in that order; junction bases with no gene match: 0. Germline V gene data show CDR1 as MNHEY and CDR2 as SMNVEV (reference sequence). The sample in question was peripheral blood, obtained before pregnancy. This clonotype was obtained from a female donor with multiple sclerosis, enrolled in a pregnancy study. The chain employs TRBV27 and TRBJ2-3; the match to TRBD2 covers 7 bases. The CDR3: CASSLSGGTDTQYF. In DNA form, the CDR3 reads TGTGCCAGCAGTTTAAGCGGGGGCACAGATACGCAGTATTTT.